These T cell receptor beta chains were read from a single sample in a study of response to subunit inactivated influenza vaccine. TCRdb itself ran the RT-PCR reads through MiXCR, one entry per CDR3 protein. The sample shows 700,000 to 900,000 distinct CDR3 sequences, 21% of them seen only once. The material was PBMCs from blood, obtained around 5 days after vaccination. The receptors originated from a man aged 45 to 65 who received an inactivated influenza vaccine. Both conserved end residues are part of each CDR3. Each record gives: clone size, V gene, J gene, D gene, CDR3 protein, CDR3 DNA. D genes are given only for firm matches. Clone size is stated in some rows and not others, as once, few, many or a class when expanded.

clone size: once
V gene: TRBV20-1
J gene: TRBJ2-1
D gene: TRBD1
CDR3 protein: CSVWGQGASGRGNEQFF
CDR3 DNA: TGCAGTGTCTGGGGACAGGGGGCTAGCGGGAGAGGCAATGAGCAGTTCTTC

clone size: few
V gene: TRBV4-2
J gene: TRBJ2-1
D gene: .
CDR3 protein: CASSPLTEGARNEQFF
CDR3 DNA: TGTGCCAGCAGCCCACTTACAGAAGGGGCGAGGAATGAGCAGTTCTTC

clone size: few
V gene: TRBV24-1
J gene: TRBJ2-1
D gene: TRBD1
CDR3 protein: CATSDFTGGYGNEQFF
CDR3 DNA: TGTGCCACCAGTGATTTTACAGGGGGGTATGGCAATGAGCAGTTCTTC

clone size: .
V gene: TRBV7-6
J gene: TRBJ2-5
D gene: TRBD2
CDR3 protein: CASSLGLAGNRETQYF
CDR3 DNA: TGTGCCAGCAGCCTGGGACTAGCGGGGAATAGGGAGACCCAGTACTTC

clone size: .
V gene: TRBV5-1
J gene: TRBJ2-1
D gene: .
CDR3 protein: CASSEQGSQNNEQFF
CDR3 DNA: TGCGCCAGCAGCGAGCAGGGTTCCCAAAACAATGAGCAGTTCTTC

clone size: .
V gene: TRBV6-2/TRBV6-3
J gene: TRBJ2-1
D gene: TRBD2
CDR3 protein: CASSWLAGGSNEQFF
CDR3 DNA: TGTGCCAGCAGTTGGCTAGCGGGAGGGAGCAATGAGCAGTTCTTC

clone size: .
V gene: TRBV7-2
J gene: TRBJ2-3
D gene: .
CDR3 protein: CASRKDTDTQYF
CDR3 DNA: TGTGCCAGCAGGAAAGACACAGATACGCAGTATTTT

clone size: few
V gene: TRBV9
J gene: TRBJ2-6
D gene: .
CDR3 protein: CASSDRANVLTF
CDR3 DNA: TGTGCCAGCAGCGATAGGGCCAACGTCCTGACTTTC

clone size: .
V gene: TRBV27
J gene: TRBJ2-7
D gene: TRBD2
CDR3 protein: CASSLSLGLAAYEQYF
CDR3 DNA: TGTGCCAGCAGTCTCTCCCTGGGACTAGCGGCCTACGAGCAGTACTTC

clone size: .
V gene: TRBV30
J gene: TRBJ2-5
D gene: .
CDR3 protein: CAWRTGLETQYF
CDR3 DNA: TGTGCCTGGAGAACAGGGCTCGAGACCCAGTACTTC

clone size: .
V gene: TRBV4-3
J gene: TRBJ1-5
D gene: TRBD1
CDR3 protein: CASSHYRGQNQPQHF
CDR3 DNA: TGCGCCAGCAGCCACTACAGGGGGCAGAATCAGCCCCAGCATTTT

clone size: few
V gene: TRBV20-1
J gene: TRBJ2-7
D gene: TRBD1
CDR3 protein: CSARTWDRGPYEQYF
CDR3 DNA: TGCAGTGCTAGGACTTGGGACAGGGGGCCCTACGAGCAGTACTTC

clone size: once
V gene: TRBV24-1
J gene: TRBJ2-1
D gene: .
CDR3 protein: CATNSGDSYNEQFF
CDR3 DNA: TGTGCCACCAACTCCGGAGACTCCTACAATGAGCAGTTCTTC

clone size: .
V gene: TRBV12-3/TRBV12-4
J gene: TRBJ2-1
D gene: .
CDR3 protein: CASSSLGVEQFF
CDR3 DNA: TGTGCCAGCAGTTCCTTAGGGGTTGAGCAGTTCTTC

clone size: once
V gene: TRBV7-9
J gene: TRBJ2-1
D gene: TRBD1
CDR3 protein: CASSLGFQGAYNEQFF
CDR3 DNA: TGTGCCAGCAGCTTAGGTTTCCAGGGGGCCTACAATGAGCAGTTCTTC

clone size: many
V gene: TRBV6-1
J gene: TRBJ2-4
D gene: TRBD1
CDR3 protein: CASRAGTDLAKNIQYF
CDR3 DNA: TGTGCCAGCAGGGCAGGGACAGACCTAGCCAAAAACATTCAGTACTTC

clone size: .
V gene: TRBV10-3
J gene: TRBJ2-7
D gene: TRBD1
CDR3 protein: CAIGPDRGYEQYF
CDR3 DNA: TGTGCCATCGGGCCGGACAGGGGCTACGAGCAGTACTTC

clone size: few
V gene: TRBV7-8
J gene: TRBJ2-1
D gene: .
CDR3 protein: CASSSLRGRGNEQFF
CDR3 DNA: TGTGCCAGCAGCTCACTACGGGGGAGGGGGAATGAGCAGTTCTTC

clone size: few
V gene: TRBV20-1
J gene: TRBJ1-5
D gene: .
CDR3 protein: CSARYSNQPQHF
CDR3 DNA: TGCAGTGCTAGATACAGCAATCAGCCCCAGCATTTT

clone size: few
V gene: TRBV28
J gene: TRBJ2-1
D gene: TRBD2
CDR3 protein: CASRLLAGGPSNEQFF
CDR3 DNA: TGTGCCAGCAGGTTACTAGCGGGGGGGCCATCGAATGAGCAGTTCTTC

clone size: few
V gene: TRBV4-2
J gene: TRBJ2-1
D gene: .
CDR3 protein: CASSQFFNEQFF
CDR3 DNA: TGTGCCAGCAGCCAATTTTTCAATGAGCAGTTCTTC

clone size: .
V gene: TRBV28
J gene: TRBJ2-5
D gene: TRBD1
CDR3 protein: CASSFGQVVQDRGQETQYF
CDR3 DNA: TGTGCCAGCAGTTTCGGGCAAGTAGTCCAAGACAGGGGGCAGGAGACCCAGTACTTC

clone size: few
V gene: TRBV27
J gene: TRBJ1-1
D gene: .
CDR3 protein: CASRLLMGQANEAFF
CDR3 DNA: TGTGCCAGCAGATTACTTATGGGGCAGGCCAATGAAGCTTTCTTT

clone size: .
V gene: TRBV29-1
J gene: TRBJ2-3
D gene: TRBD2
CDR3 protein: CSVGQRGAGDTQYF
CDR3 DNA: TGCAGCGTTGGCCAGCGGGGGGCCGGCGATACGCAGTATTTT

clone size: few
V gene: TRBV9
J gene: TRBJ2-1
D gene: .
CDR3 protein: CASSVVFDRFGANEQFF
CDR3 DNA: TGTGCCAGCAGCGTAGTATTCGACAGGTTCGGGGCGAATGAGCAGTTCTTC

clone size: .
V gene: TRBV12-3/TRBV12-4
J gene: TRBJ2-2
D gene: .
CDR3 protein: CASSLRPGLFTGELFF
CDR3 DNA: TGTGCCAGCAGTTTAAGGCCAGGGCTTTTCACCGGGGAGCTGTTTTTT

clone size: few
V gene: TRBV7-2
J gene: TRBJ2-2
D gene: .
CDR3 protein: CASSQTPLRYTGELFF
CDR3 DNA: TGTGCCAGCAGCCAAACCCCCCTGAGATACACCGGGGAGCTGTTTTTT

clone size: once
V gene: TRBV7-2
J gene: TRBJ2-1
D gene: .
CDR3 protein: CASRFDRNYNEQFF
CDR3 DNA: TGTGCCAGCAGATTCGACAGAAACTACAATGAGCAGTTCTTC